This T cell receptor (beta chain) is drawn from a study of blood T cell repertoires in COVID-19. Study-wide background: Samples of COVID-19 (acute and convalescent) were obtained from the United States, Italy and Spain. Sample material is recorded as cDNA or gDNA derived from T cells, B-cell-depleted T cells, or PBMCs.

Authors' methods: Nucleated cell number was recorded as an estimate derived from reference gene primer amplification. Method: immunoSEQ multiplex PCR; TCRdb's copy keeps in-frame clones and lacks some. V and J calls and clone size are as listed in that table; D and trimming were resolved from the DNA. The sample lists about 74,000 clones, about 90% occurring once. The CDR3 spans 14 residues. The germline V gene has CDR1 SQVTM and CDR2 ANQGSEA. Losses at the gene ends were 6 bases for V and 4 bases for J; bases not matched to a gene: 10. The specimen sequenced was peripheral blood. The receptor was derived from a woman aged 50 to 60 in a cohort sampled during active COVID-19. This chain connects TRBV29-1 to TRBJ1-1, with 8 bases lining up with TRBD1. The CDR3 here is CSVERTGFVTEAFF. Written as DNA, the CDR3 is TGCAGCGTCGAAAGGACAGGGTTTGTCACTGAAGCTTTCTTT. Looking up the rest from reference TRBV29-1 and TRBJ1-1 gives the full variable domain: SAVISQKPSRDICQRGTSLTIQCQVDSQVTMMFWYRQQPGQSLTLIATANQGSEATYESGFVIDKFPISRPNLTFSTLTVSNMSPEDSSIYLCSVERTGFVTEAFFGQGTRLTVV.